One sample yielded the 26 T cell receptor beta chains listed below, sequenced in a study of cytomegalovirus exposure and HLA in healthy donors. In the PCR, 60 Vbeta and 13 Jbeta primers were used. Repertoires were generated with immunoSEQ multiplex PCR, while TCRdb's copy carries only in-frame clones and drops some. The repertoire holds 150,000 to 200,000 clones, with around 68% as singletons. Sequencing used PBMCs. The receptors stem from a man aged 35-49 years in good health and CMV-seronegative.

The rearrangement joins TRBV7-9 to TRBJ1-2, with D uncertain. The germline gives CDR1 SEHNR, CDR2 FQNEAQ (reference sequence). This CDR3 has 11 residues. The ends were cut back, 7 bases at V and 7 bases at J, with 10 bases in the middle. The CDR3, as DNA: TGTGCCAGCACCCGGGAGGCTGGCTACACCTTC. Protein: CASTREAGYTF.

This clone was picked up a small number of times. The chain employs TRBV7-2 and TRBJ2-7; no firm D call. V dropped 2 bases and J dropped 6 bases, with 11 bases sitting between them. The CDR3 extends over 13 amino acids. CDR1 and CDR2 from the germline V gene are SGHTA and FQGNSA. The CDR3 reads CASSLNLGSEQYF. The CDR3 DNA reads TGTGCCAGCAGCTTAAATTTGGGCAGCGAGCAGTACTTC.

The chain recombines TRBV15 with TRBJ2-2; 7 nucleotides agree with TRBD2. Losses at the gene ends were 9 bases for V and 3 bases for J; bases not matched to a gene: 10. CDR1 is LNHNV and CDR2 is YYDKDF in the germline V gene (reference sequence). This CDR3 spans 15 amino acids. CDR3 nucleotide sequence: TGTGCCACTACCTGGGACTACCCAGACACCGGGGAGCTGTTTTTT. Translating gives CATTWDYPDTGELFF.

This clone was found a few times. This chain uses TRBV28 with TRBJ2-5; TRBD2 aligns across 10 bases. V trimming: 3 bases; J trimming: 2 bases; junction bases outside the gene matches: 18. This CDR3 has 20 amino acids. Looked up from germline, CDR1 is MDHEN and CDR2 is SYDVKM. The DNA for the CDR3 is TGTGCCAGCAGTTTCTACCTTGGACTAGCGGACCTTTCGGGGCAAGAGACCCAGTACTTC. Amino acids: CASSFYLGLADLSGQETQYF.

Points on this clone: In the same sample, other DNA sequences code for this CDR3. The gene calls are TRBV18 and TRBJ2-5; D remains ambiguous. This CDR3 is 11 amino acids long. The V gene lost 3 bases and the J gene lost 5 bases, with 4 bases spanning the gap. CDR1 KGHSH and CDR2 LQKENI come from the germline V gene. In DNA, the CDR3 is TGTGCCAGCTCACCCGGGGAGACCCAGTACTTC. The encoded protein is CASSPGETQYF. Filled out from reference TRBV18 and TRBJ2-5, the complete variable domain reads NAGVMQNPRHLVRRRGQEARLRCSPMKGHSHVYWYRQLPEEGLKFMVYLQKENIIDESGMPKERFSAEFPKEGPSILRIQQVVRGDSAAYFCASSPGETQYFGPGTRLLVL.

V and J are TRBV5-1 and TRBJ2-7, with 9 bases that match TRBD1. This CDR3 contains 15 residues. From germline, CDR1 is SGHRS and CDR2 YFSETQ. J was trimmed by 2 bases and V by 3 bases; bases with no gene match: 6. CDR3 sequence reads: CASSSRTGEAYEQYF. DNA of the CDR3: TGCGCCAGCAGCTCCCGGACAGGGGAGGCCTACGAGCAGTACTTC.

This chain links TRBV18 with TRBJ1-5, with 7 nucleotides matching TRBD1. V was clipped by 2 bases and J by 6 bases; unmatched bases: 7. The CDR3 loop spans 15 amino acids. Per germline, CDR1 KGHSH and CDR2 LQKENI. The CDR3 bases are TGTGCCAGCTCACCAAGAGAGGGGGCCCCTCAGCCCCAGCATTTT. Its translation: CASSPREGAPQPQHF.

In this sample, this clone turned up a few times. J is TRBJ2-6 and V is TRBV18; TRBD1 matches 7 bases. Per germline, CDR1 KGHSH and CDR2 LQKENI. The CDR3 runs to 18 residues. The ends lost 0 bases at V and 0 bases at J; junction bases unmatched: 5. CDR3 bases: TGTGCCAGCTCACCACCGACAGGGTTGTTCTCTGGGGCCAACGTCCTGACTTTC. It yields the protein CASSPPTGLFSGANVLTF.

For the CDR3, the DNA is TGCGCCAGCAGTGATCAGGGTTGGGAAGACGGCTACACCTTC. It yields the protein CASSDQGWEDGYTF. The V gene is TRBV10-2, the J gene TRBJ1-2; possible D gene TRBD1, 5 bases. The CDR3 contains 14 residues. V lost 3 bases and J 8 bases, leaving 16 bases between the germline ends. Per germline, CDR1 WSHSY and CDR2 SAAADI.

This clone was detected a few times. The chain carries TRBV5-6 and TRBJ2-5, with a tentative D call TRBD2 (6 bases). The germline gives CDR1 SGHDT, CDR2 YYEEEE. Trimming took 0 bases from V and 3 from J, leaving 6 bases between them. This CDR3 region has 13 residues. Written as DNA, the CDR3 is TGTGCCAGCAGCTTGGTAGCGGAAGAGACCCAGTACTTC. This gives the protein CASSLVAEETQYF. Using reference TRBV5-6 and TRBJ2-5 for the parts outside the CDR3, the full variable domain is DAGVTQSPTHLIKTRGQQVTLRCSPKSGHDTVSWYQQALGQGPQFIFQYYEEEERQRGNFPDRFSGHQFPNYSSELNVNALLLGDSALYLCASSLVAEETQYFGPGTRLLVL.

This chain uses TRBV9 with TRBJ2-7; D remains unclear. Germline-derived CDR1 and CDR2 are SGDLS and YYNGEE. The V and J ends lost 0 bases and 3 bases respectively, with 13 bases between them. The CDR3 contains 15 residues. The CDR3 nucleotides read TGTGCCAGCAGCGTAGGTCCTTCGGTGCACTACGAGCAGTACTTC. This gives the protein CASSVGPSVHYEQYF.

This chain uses TRBV2 with TRBJ1-6; the match to TRBD1 covers 7 bases. This CDR3 has 15 amino acids. The trim removed 1 base at V and 9 bases at J, leaving 6 bases unmatched. Germline CDR1 and CDR2: SNHLY and FYNNEI. This chain's CDR3 is CASSEEGTAGSPLHF. CDR3 in DNA: TGTGCCAGCAGTGAAGAAGGGACAGCGGGTTCACCCCTCCACTTT.

Turning to this clone: The junction and the germline gene differ at one end; a read error may be behind it. The V call is TRBV7-9, the J call TRBJ1-2; 9 bases map to TRBD1. The CDR3 has 15 residues. Germline V lookup: CDR1 SEHNR, CDR2 FQNEAQ (reference sequence). As DNA, the CDR3 is TGTTCCAGCAGCGAGGGCCGGACAGGGGCCTATGGCTACACCTTC. This gives the protein CSSSEGRTGAYGYTF.

The chain has TRBV9 and TRBJ2-2, with 9 bases fitting TRBD2. The V gene's germline CDR1 is SGDLS and CDR2 YYNGEE. Trimming cost V 0 bases and J 2 bases; bases outside gene matches: 5. This CDR3 comprises 17 residues. The chain's CDR3 is CASSVGLAGRNTGELFF. For the CDR3, the DNA is TGTGCCAGCAGCGTAGGTCTAGCGGGGAGAAACACCGGGGAGCTGTTTTTT.

This chain connects TRBV30 to TRBJ1-5, with a tentative D call TRBD1 (6 bases). The V gene lost 1 base and the J gene lost 5 bases, with 15 bases spanning the gap. The CDR3 covers 15 residues. Looked up from germline, CDR1 is GTSNPN and CDR2 is SVGIG (reference sequence). CDR3 coding DNA: TGTGCCTGGAGTGAAACTCGACAGGCGCATCAGCCCCAGCATTTT. The encoded protein is CAWSETRQAHQPQHF.

This clone was observed a handful of times. The rearrangement joins TRBV7-2 to TRBJ2-1; 10 bases align to TRBD2. Losses at the gene ends were 5 bases for V and 4 bases for J; bases not matched to a gene: 8. Germline V CDR1 and CDR2: SGHTA, FQGNSA. The CDR3 sequence is 16 residues long. CDR3 nucleotide sequence: TGTGCCAGCAGCGGGTTACTAGCGGGGAAATACAATGAGCAGTTCTTC. Amino acids: CASSGLLAGKYNEQFF.

This clone is termed medium-sized (0.01 to 0.1%). The chain is built from TRBV9 and TRBJ1-4, with D uncertain. Trimming pared 0 bases from V and 6 bases from J, leaving 12 bases between. Germline V CDR1 and CDR2: SGDLS, YYNGEE. CDR3 length: 15 residues. The CDR3 sequence: CASSVGNSADEKLFF. CDR3 nucleotides: TGTGCCAGCAGCGTAGGGAACTCGGCGGATGAAAAACTGTTTTTT.

The chain employs TRBV27 and TRBJ1-4; D gene unclear. This CDR3 contains 14 residues. The germline V gene encodes CDR1 MNHEY and CDR2 SMNVEV (reference sequence). Deletions cut 5 bases from V and 8 bases from J, with 15 bases between. The CDR3 nucleotides read TGTGCCAGCAGTCCCCCCGGCGTGAGGGAAAAACTGTTTTTT. Residues: CASSPPGVREKLFF.

The chain uses TRBV7-8 and TRBJ2-2; D is possibly TRBD2 (6 bases). V was clipped by 5 bases and J by 7 bases, with 23 bases between them. This CDR3 has 17 residues. Per germline, CDR1 SGHVS and CDR2 FQNEAQ. The CDR3 DNA follows: TGTGCCAGCAGCCTAGAGACGGCGGGACTGGTATACGGGGAGCTGTTTTTT. Translated: CASSLETAGLVYGELFF.

The gene calls are TRBV5-6 and TRBJ1-5; the D is unclear. V lost 0 bases and J lost 5, with 9 bases in between. CDR1 and CDR2 (germline): SGHDT, YYEEEE. The CDR3 loop spans 14 amino acids. The CDR3 DNA follows: TGTGCCAGCAGCTTGGCCGGGGTCTATCAGCCCCAGCATTTT. Translating it yields CASSLAGVYQPQHF.

The chain links TRBV11-2 to TRBJ2-2; possible D gene TRBD2, 5 bases. The CDR3 is 17 residues long. CDR1 and CDR2 (germline): SGHAT, FQNNGV. V was trimmed by 1 base and J by 8 bases, leaving 20 bases between them. The CDR3 DNA sequence: TGTGCCAGCAGCTTAGTCGGCGGATTCGGTGGCGGGGGGGAGCTGTTTTTT. Amino acid sequence: CASSLVGGFGGGGELFF.

In this sample, this clone turned up a few times. The V gene is TRBV28, the J gene TRBJ1-1; 8 nucleotides agree with TRBD1. CDR3 size: 14 residues. V lost 2 bases to trimming and J lost 4 bases; unmatched junction nucleotides: 3. The germline V gene encodes CDR1 MDHEN and CDR2 SYDVKM. CDR3 sequence reads: CASSLQGAATEAFF. The CDR3 nucleotides read TGTGCCAGCAGTTTACAGGGGGCCGCCACTGAAGCTTTCTTT.

V and J are TRBV5-6 and TRBJ2-5; 12 bases agree with TRBD2. The end of the DNA is better explained by TRBJ2-7, so the J call may be wrong. The CDR3 covers 17 residues. Germline V lookup: CDR1 SGHDT, CDR2 YYEEEE. CDR3 residues: CASSLGLAGGPAYEQYF. The CDR3 bases are TGTGCCAGCAGCTTGGGTCTAGCGGGGGGGCCTGCCTACGAGCAGTACTTC.

CDR3 protein: CASSAGPAVYGYTF. The CDR3 DNA follows: TGTGCCAGCAGCGCGGGACCGGCGGTATATGGCTACACCTTC. This chain uses TRBV7-2 with TRBJ1-2; perhaps TRBD1 as D (5 bases). The CDR3 runs to 14 residues. Per germline, CDR1 SGHTA and CDR2 FQGNSA. The germline V and J ends were trimmed by 5 bases and 5 bases, with 15 bases remaining between them.

The genes are TRBV27 and TRBJ2-1, with TRBD2 matching 7 bases. This CDR3 comprises 15 residues. J gave up 10 bases and V 4 bases, and 13 bases lay outside the gene matches. CDR1 is MNHEY and CDR2 is SMNVEV in the germline V gene (reference sequence). CDR3 loop: CASSSGTTASGEQFF. CDR3 DNA: TGTGCCAGCAGTTCCGGGACTACCGCCAGCGGGGAGCAGTTCTTC.

The chain combines TRBV28 with TRBJ2-7; perhaps TRBD1 as D (6 bases). CDR3 length: 13 amino acids. The germline CDR1 and CDR2 sequences are MDHEN and SYDVKM. V was cut by 6 bases and J by 4 bases, with 13 bases left in between. CDR3 coding DNA: TGTGCCAGCAGGAAGGGGACAACGTACGAGCAGTACTTC. Residues: CASRKGTTYEQYF.